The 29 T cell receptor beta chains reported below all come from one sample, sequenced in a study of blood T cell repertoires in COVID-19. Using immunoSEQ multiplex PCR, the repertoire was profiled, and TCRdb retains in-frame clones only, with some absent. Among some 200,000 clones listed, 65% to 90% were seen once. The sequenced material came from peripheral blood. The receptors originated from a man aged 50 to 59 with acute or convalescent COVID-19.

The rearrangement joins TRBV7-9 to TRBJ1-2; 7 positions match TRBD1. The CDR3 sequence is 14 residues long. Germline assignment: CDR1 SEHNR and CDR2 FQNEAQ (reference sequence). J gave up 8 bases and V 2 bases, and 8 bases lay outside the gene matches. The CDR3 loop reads CASSLPRTGGGYTF. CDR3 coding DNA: TGTGCCAGCAGCTTACCCCGGACAGGCGGGGGCTACACCTTC.

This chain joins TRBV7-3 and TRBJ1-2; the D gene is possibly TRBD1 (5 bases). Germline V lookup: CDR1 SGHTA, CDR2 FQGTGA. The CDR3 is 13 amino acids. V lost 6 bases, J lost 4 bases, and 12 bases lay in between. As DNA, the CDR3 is TGTGCCAGCAGTCCCGGCGGGACCTATGGCTACACCTTC. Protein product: CASSPGGTYGYTF.

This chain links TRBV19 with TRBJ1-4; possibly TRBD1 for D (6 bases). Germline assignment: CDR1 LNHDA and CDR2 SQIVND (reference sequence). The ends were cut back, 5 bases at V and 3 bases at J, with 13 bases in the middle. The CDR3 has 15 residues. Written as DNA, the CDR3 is TGTGCCAGTAGTCCTGGACAGCCATCTAATGAAAAACTGTTTTTT. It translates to CASSPGQPSNEKLFF.

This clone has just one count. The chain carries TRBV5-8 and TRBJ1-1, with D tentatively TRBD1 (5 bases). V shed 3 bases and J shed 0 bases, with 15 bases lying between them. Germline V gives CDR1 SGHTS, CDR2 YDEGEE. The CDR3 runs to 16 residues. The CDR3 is CASSSGRGRMNTEAFF. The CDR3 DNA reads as TGTGCCAGCAGCTCGGGGCGGGGAAGGATGAACACTGAAGCTTTCTTT.

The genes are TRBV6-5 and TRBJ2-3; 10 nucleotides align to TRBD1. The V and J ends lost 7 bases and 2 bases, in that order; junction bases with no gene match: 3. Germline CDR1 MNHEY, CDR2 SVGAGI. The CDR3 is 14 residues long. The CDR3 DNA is TGTGCCAGCACGGACAGGGGGGCCACAGATACGCAGTATTTT. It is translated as CASTDRGATDTQYF.

In DNA form, the CDR3 reads TGCGCCAGCAGCTTCTGGGGGGTGGAGGCAGATACGCAGTATTTT. As protein: CASSFWGVEADTQYF. The chain employs TRBV5-1 and TRBJ2-3, with D possibly matching TRBD2 (6 bases). Germline-derived CDR1 and CDR2 are SGHRS and YFSETQ. Trimming shortened V by 2 bases and J by 4 bases, and 14 bases separated the two germline ends. This CDR3 region has 15 residues.

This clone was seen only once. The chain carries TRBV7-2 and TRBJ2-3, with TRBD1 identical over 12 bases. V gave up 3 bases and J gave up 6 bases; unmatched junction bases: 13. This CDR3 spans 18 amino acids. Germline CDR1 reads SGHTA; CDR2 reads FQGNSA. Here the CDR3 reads CASSFPRQGTGGSDTQYF. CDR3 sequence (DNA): TGTGCCAGCAGCTTTCCCCGGCAGGGGACAGGGGGCTCTGATACGCAGTATTTT.

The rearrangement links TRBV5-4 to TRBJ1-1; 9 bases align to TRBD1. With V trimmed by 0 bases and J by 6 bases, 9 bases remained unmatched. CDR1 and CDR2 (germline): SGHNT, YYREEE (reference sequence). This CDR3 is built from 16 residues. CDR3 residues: CASSLVPPGQGAEAFF. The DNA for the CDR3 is TGTGCCAGCAGCTTGGTACCACCGGGACAGGGAGCTGAAGCTTTCTTT.

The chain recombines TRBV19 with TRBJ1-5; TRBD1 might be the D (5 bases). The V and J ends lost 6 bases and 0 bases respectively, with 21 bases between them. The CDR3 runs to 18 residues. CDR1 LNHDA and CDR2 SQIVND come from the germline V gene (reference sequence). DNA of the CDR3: TGTGCCAGTAGACCGGGGGGGACCCCTAACCCTAGCAATCAGCCCCAGCATTTT. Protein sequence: CASRPGGTPNPSNQPQHF. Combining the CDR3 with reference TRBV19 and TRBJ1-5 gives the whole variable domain DGGITQSPKYLFRKEGQNVTLSCEQNLNHDAMYWYRQDPGQGLRLIYYSQIVNDFQKGDIAEGYSVSREKKESFPLTVTSAQKNPTAFYLCASRPGGTPNPSNQPQHFGDGTRLSIL.

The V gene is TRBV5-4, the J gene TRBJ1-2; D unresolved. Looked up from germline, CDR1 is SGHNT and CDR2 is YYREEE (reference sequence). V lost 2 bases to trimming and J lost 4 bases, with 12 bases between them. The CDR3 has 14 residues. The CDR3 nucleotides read TGTGCCAGCAGCTTTGAGGGTGTTTCCTATGGCTACACCTTC. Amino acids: CASSFEGVSYGYTF.

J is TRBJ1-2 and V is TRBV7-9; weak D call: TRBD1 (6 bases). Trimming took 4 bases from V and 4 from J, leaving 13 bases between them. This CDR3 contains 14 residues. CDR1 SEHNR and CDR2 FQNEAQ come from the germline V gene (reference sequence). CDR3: CASSYGQGTYGYTF. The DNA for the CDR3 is TGTGCCAGCAGCTACGGGCAGGGGACCTATGGCTACACCTTC.

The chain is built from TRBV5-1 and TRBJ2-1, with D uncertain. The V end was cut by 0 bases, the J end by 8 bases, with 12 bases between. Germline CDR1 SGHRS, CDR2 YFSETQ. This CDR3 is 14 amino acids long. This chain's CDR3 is CASSLGAISDEQFF. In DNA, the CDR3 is TGCGCCAGCAGCTTGGGGGCTATCTCGGATGAGCAGTTCTTC.

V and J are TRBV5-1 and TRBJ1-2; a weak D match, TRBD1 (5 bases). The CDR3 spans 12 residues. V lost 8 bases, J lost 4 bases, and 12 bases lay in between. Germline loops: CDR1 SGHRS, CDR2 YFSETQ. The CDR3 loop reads CASAGTSYGYTF. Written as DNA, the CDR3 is TGCGCCAGTGCCGGGACTTCCTATGGCTACACCTTC.

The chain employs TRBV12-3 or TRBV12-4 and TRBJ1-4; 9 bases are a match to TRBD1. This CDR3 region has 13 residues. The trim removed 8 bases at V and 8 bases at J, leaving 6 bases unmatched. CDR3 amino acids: CASAGQGGEKLFF. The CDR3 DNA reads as TGTGCCAGCGCGGGACAGGGTGGGGAAAAACTGTTTTTT.

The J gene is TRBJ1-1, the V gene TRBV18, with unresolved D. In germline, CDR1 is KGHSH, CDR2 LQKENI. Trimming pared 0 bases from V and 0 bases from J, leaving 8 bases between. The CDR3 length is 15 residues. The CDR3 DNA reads TGTGCCAGCTCACCACCGAGGGCCATGAACACTGAAGCTTTCTTT. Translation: CASSPPRAMNTEAFF.

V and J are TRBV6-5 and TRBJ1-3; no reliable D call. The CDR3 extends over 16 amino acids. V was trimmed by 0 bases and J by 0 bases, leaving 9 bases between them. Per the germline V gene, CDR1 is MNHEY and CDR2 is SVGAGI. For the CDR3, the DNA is TGTGCCAGCAGTTACTCGCGACAAACCTCTGGAAACACCATATATTTT. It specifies CASSYSRQTSGNTIYF.

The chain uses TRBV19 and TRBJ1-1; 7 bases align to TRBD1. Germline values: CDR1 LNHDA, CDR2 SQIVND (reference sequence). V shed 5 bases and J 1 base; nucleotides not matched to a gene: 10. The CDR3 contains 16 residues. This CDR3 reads CASSWTGGEKNTEAFF. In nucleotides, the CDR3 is TGTGCCAGTAGTTGGACAGGCGGAGAAAAGAACACTGAAGCTTTCTTT.

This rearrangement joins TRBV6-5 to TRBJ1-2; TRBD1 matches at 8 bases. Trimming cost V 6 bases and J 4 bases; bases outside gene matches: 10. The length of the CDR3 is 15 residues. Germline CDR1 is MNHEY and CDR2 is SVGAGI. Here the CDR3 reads CASRLTGVSLYGYTF. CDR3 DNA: TGTGCCAGCAGACTGACAGGGGTGTCCCTCTATGGCTACACCTTC.

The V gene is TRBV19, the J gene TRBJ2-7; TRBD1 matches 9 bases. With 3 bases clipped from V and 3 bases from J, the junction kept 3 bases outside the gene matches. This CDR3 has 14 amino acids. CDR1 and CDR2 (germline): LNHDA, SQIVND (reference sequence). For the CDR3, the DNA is TGTGCCAGTAGTATCGGGACAGGGTTCTACGAGCAGTACTTC. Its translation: CASSIGTGFYEQYF.

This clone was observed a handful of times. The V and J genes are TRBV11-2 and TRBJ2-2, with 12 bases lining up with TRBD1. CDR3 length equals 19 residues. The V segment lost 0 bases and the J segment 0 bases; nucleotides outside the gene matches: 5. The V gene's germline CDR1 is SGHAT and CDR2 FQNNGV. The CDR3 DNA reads TGTGCCAGCAGCTTAGAGGGACAGGGGGCTTTCGCGAACACCGGGGAGCTGTTTTTT. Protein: CASSLEGQGAFANTGELFF.

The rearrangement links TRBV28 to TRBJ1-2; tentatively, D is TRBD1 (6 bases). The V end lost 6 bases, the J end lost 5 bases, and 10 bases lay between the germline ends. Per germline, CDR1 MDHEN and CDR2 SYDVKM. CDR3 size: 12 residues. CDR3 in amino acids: CASSLGQYGYTF. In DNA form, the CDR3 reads TGTGCCAGCAGCCTAGGACAGTATGGCTACACCTTC.

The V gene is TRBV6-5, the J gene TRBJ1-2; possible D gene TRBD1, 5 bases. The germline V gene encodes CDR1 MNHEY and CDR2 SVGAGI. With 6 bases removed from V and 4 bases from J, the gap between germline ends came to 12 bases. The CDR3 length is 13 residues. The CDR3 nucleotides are TGTGCCAGCAGCATCAGGGTCCGCTATGGCTACACCTTC. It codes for CASSIRVRYGYTF.

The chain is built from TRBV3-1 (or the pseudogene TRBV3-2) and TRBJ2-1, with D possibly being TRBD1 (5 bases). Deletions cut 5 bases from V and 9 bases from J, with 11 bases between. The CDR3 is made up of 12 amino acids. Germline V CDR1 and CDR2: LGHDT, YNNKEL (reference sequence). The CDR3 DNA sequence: TGTGCCAGCAGCGCTACAGGCGTTGAGCAGTTCTTC. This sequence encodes CASSATGVEQFF.

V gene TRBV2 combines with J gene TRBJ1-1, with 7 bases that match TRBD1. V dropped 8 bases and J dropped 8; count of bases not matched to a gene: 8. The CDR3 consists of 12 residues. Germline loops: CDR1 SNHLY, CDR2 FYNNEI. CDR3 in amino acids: CASGRRTGEAFF. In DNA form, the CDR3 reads TGTGCCAGCGGCCGTCGGACAGGCGAAGCTTTCTTT.

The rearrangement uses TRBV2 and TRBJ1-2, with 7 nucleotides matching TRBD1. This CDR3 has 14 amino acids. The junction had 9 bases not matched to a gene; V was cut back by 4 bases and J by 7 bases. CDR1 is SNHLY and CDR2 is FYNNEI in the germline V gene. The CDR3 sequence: CASSGAGTVRGYTF. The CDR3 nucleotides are TGTGCCAGCAGTGGAGCCGGGACAGTTCGTGGCTACACCTTC.

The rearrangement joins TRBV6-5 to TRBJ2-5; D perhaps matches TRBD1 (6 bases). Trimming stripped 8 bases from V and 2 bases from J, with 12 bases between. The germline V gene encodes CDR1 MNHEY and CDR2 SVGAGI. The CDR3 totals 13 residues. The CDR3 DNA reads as TGTGCCAGCGACAGGACAGCACAAGAGACCCAGTACTTC. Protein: CASDRTAQETQYF.

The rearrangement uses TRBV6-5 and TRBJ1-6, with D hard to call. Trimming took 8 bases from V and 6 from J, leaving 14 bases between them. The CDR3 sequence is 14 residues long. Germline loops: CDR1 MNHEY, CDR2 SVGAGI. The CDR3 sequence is CASRAPPRNSPLHF. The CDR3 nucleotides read TGTGCCAGCCGCGCGCCTCCTCGTAATTCACCCCTCCACTTT.

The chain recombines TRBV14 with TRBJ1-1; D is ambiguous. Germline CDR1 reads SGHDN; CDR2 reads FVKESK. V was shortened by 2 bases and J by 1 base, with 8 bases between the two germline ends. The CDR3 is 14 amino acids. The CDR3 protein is CASSQQASNTEAFF. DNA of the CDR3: TGTGCCAGCAGCCAACAGGCCTCGAACACTGAAGCTTTCTTT.

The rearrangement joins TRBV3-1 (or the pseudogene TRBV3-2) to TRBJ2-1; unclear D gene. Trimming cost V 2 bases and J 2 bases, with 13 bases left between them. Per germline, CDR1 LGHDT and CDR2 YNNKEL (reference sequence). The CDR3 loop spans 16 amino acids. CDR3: CASSQSQYEPYNEQFF. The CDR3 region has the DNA TGTGCCAGCAGCCAATCGCAGTATGAACCCTACAATGAGCAGTTCTTC.